This T cell receptor beta chain is drawn from a study of T cells in Graves' hyperthyroidism and ophthalmopathy. Study-wide results and caveats: From stable hyperthyroidism, ophthalmopathy was separated by a 13 V-J model.

Comments on this clonotype: The antigen is unknown.

Amplification yielded TCR beta CDR3 regions, with RNA transcripts as the source. TCR CDR3 underwent first-round RT-PCR with the HTBI primer set. TCRdb fed the multiplex PCR reads into MiXCR, producing one record per CDR3 protein. Among roughly 500,000 distinct CDR3 sequences listed, around 22% were seen once. This CDR3 has 15 amino acids. Germline lookup yields CDR1 MNHNS and CDR2 SASEGT. V was clipped by 1 base and J by 0 bases, with 7 bases between them. Thyroid ultrasound, orbital computed tomography, clinical symptoms, and serum thyroxine and TRAb underpinned diagnoses. This TCR came from a woman younger than 45 with Graves' ophthalmopathy. The sequenced material came from blood. The J gene is TRBJ1-5, the V gene TRBV6-1, with D tentatively TRBD1 (5 bases). The CDR3, as DNA: TGTGCCAGCAGTGAAGGGACACTTAGCAATCAGCCCCAGCATTTT. Amino acids: CASSEGTLSNQPQHF.